A selection of T cell receptor beta chains follows, all from one sample in a study of breast tumors, draining lymph nodes, adjacent tissues. Using its own MiXCR run on the multiplex PCR reads, TCRdb lists one record per CDR3 protein. Of approximately 52,000 distinct CDR3 sequences in the sample, 35% to 50% were seen once. The source material was breast tumor tissue. These receptors were collected from a female donor with breast cancer. Some clones in this sample may be carry-over from other donors' samples. Both conserved end residues are part of each CDR3. Each record gives: J gene, V gene, clone size, D gene, CDR3 protein, CDR3 DNA. A D gene is named only where the DNA matches it firmly. Some rows have no size entry. The others give once, few or many, or a class for an expanded clone.

J gene: TRBJ1-2; V gene: TRBV29-1; clone size: few; D gene: TRBD1; CDR3 protein: CSVVGQGNGYTF; CDR3 DNA: TGCAGCGTTGTAGGACAGGGAAATGGCTACACCTTC
J gene: TRBJ2-3; V gene: TRBV2; clone size: many; D gene: .; CDR3 protein: CASSPRTSSTDTQYF; CDR3 DNA: TGTGCCAGCAGTCCAAGGACATCAAGCACAGATACGCAGTATTTT
J gene: TRBJ2-2; V gene: TRBV7-7; clone size: many; D gene: .; CDR3 protein: CATSLANTGELFF; CDR3 DNA: TGTGCCACTTCGTTAGCGAACACCGGGGAGCTGTTTTTT
J gene: TRBJ2-7; V gene: TRBV7-9; clone size: many; D gene: .; CDR3 protein: CASSFGGAGPRAYEQYF; CDR3 DNA: TGTGCCAGCAGCTTCGGTGGTGCGGGCCCTAGGGCCTACGAGCAGTACTTC
J gene: TRBJ1-5; V gene: TRBV29-1; clone size: .; D gene: .; CDR3 protein: CSVEEGIYSNQPQHF; CDR3 DNA: TGCAGCGTTGAGGAGGGCATCTATAGCAATCAGCCCCAGCATTTT
J gene: TRBJ1-2; V gene: TRBV10-3; clone size: medium-sized; D gene: .; CDR3 protein: CAISEVYGYTF; CDR3 DNA: TGTGCCATCAGTGAGGTGTACGGCTACACCTTC
J gene: TRBJ2-1; V gene: TRBV12-3/TRBV12-4; clone size: many; D gene: .; CDR3 protein: CASSLNSVANEQFF; CDR3 DNA: TGTGCCAGCAGTTTAAACTCGGTTGCAAATGAGCAGTTCTTC
J gene: TRBJ2-1; V gene: TRBV7-2; clone size: many; D gene: .; CDR3 protein: CASSFGGENEQFF; CDR3 DNA: TGTGCCAGCAGCTTCGGCGGGGAAAATGAGCAGTTCTTC
J gene: TRBJ2-6; V gene: TRBV7-9; clone size: .; D gene: .; CDR3 protein: CASNNRDSWETVLTF; CDR3 DNA: TGTGCCAGCAACAACAGGGACTCTTGGGAGACCGTCCTGACTTTC
J gene: TRBJ2-5; V gene: TRBV20-1; clone size: many; D gene: .; CDR3 protein: CSGTRYQETQYF; CDR3 DNA: TGCAGTGGTACTCGGTACCAAGAGACCCAGTACTTC
J gene: TRBJ2-1; V gene: TRBV19; clone size: many; D gene: TRBD2; CDR3 protein: CASSIDRTSGIWDEQFF; CDR3 DNA: TGTGCCAGTAGTATAGACCGGACTAGCGGGATATGGGATGAGCAGTTCTTC
J gene: TRBJ1-3; V gene: TRBV11-2; clone size: many; D gene: .; CDR3 protein: CASSSPVGNTIYF; CDR3 DNA: TGTGCCAGCAGCTCCCCGGTAGGAAACACCATATATTTT
J gene: TRBJ1-2; V gene: TRBV7-2; clone size: medium-sized; D gene: TRBD1; CDR3 protein: CASSTQGFGYTF; CDR3 DNA: TGTGCCAGCAGCACACAGGGGTTCGGCTACACCTTC
J gene: TRBJ2-7; V gene: TRBV24-1; clone size: .; D gene: TRBD2; CDR3 protein: CATSDSSGISYEQYF; CDR3 DNA: TGTGCCACCAGTGACAGTAGCGGGATCTCCTACGAGCAGTACTTC
J gene: TRBJ1-4; V gene: TRBV4-1; clone size: .; D gene: .; CDR3 protein: CASSRDRGTGVWATNEKLFF; CDR3 DNA: TGCGCCAGCAGCCGAGATCGGGGGACGGGGGTGTGGGCAACTAATGAAAAACTGTTTTTT